This TCR beta chain was identified in a study of blood T cell repertoires in COVID-19 (dated by TCRdb to 2018 to 2021). With respect to the entire study: Samples from collaborators originated in the United States, Italy and Spain and spanned both the acute and convalescent phases of COVID-19. Subjects who had been exposed to COVID-19, were actively infected with it, or had recovered from it provided the deeply sampled blood TCRbeta repertoires that made up the dataset. Where available, HLA class I and class II types were obtained from metadata supplied by the sample provider rather than from assay-based typing. The prospective study material was composed of cDNA or gDNA derived from T cells, B-cell-depleted T cells, or PBMCs. The samples were drawn from the first 160 participants of the ongoing ImmuneRACE study and from some 1,300 subjects provided by 6 global collaborators. The repertoires were released in a freely available public database intended as a resource for research on the immune response to SARS-CoV-2. A de-identified subject ID, COVID-19 status, age in years and sex were almost always included in the sample metadata.

The table lists this clone with a few counts. Its binding antigen is unknown. Within one base of it there is no much larger clone, and no base qualities were kept. TCRbeta CDR3 regions were amplified from genomic DNA by means of the immunoSEQ Assay, a bias-controlled multiplex PCR. From the authors' description of their analysis: Nucleated cell counts per sample were estimated from amplification of reference gene primers within the assay. To quantify the absolute abundance of each unique TCRbeta CDR3 rearrangement, sequence reads were collapsed and filtered. For each sample, productive Simpson clonality was calculated by taking the square root of Simpson's diversity index across productive rearrangements. The table comes from immuneACCESS by way of TCRdb, which keeps in-frame sequences with V and J called. Part of the clones is missing from these tables; in studies checked, under half for an unresolved V gene and the rest for unknown reasons. The V and J calls and clone size are taken from that table; D and trimming were inferred from the DNA. This sample gives about 400,000 clones in total; about 85% of them show up just once. Of the sample, under 2% is held by the ten largest clones.

Points the paper makes about the study in general: The amount of clinical and demographic metadata varied by source and participant and was provided uncurated.

In the prospective study, participants were 18 to 89 years old, resided in 24 geographic areas of the United States, and were enrolled through a virtual design. In the prospective study, cohorts were assigned on the basis of participant-reported clinical history obtained from a screening survey and a study questionnaire. In the prospective study, mobile phlebotomists collected whole blood, serum and a nasopharyngeal or oropharyngeal swab from each participant. Participants in the prospective study had the option to provide additional blood draws and questionnaires over a roughly two-month period. Before DNA extraction, blood samples from the prospective study were shipped at room temperature or frozen. Cut back by 8 bases and 2 bases, the V and J ends lie 15 bases apart. Reading from cysteine to phenylalanine, the CDR3 counts 14 amino acids. CDR3 DNA is the only sequence kept; it has 42 bases, read in frame from the first base. The germline V gene sets CDR1 to MNHEY and CDR2 to SVGAGI.

Sequences were obtained from PBMCs or T cells enriched from blood (not recorded which). This TCR was recovered from a woman aged 18-30 years with acute COVID-19. The sequence is built from TRBV6-5 and TRBJ1-2, with no reliable assignment of the D segment. The bases are TGTGCCAGCGGTTTCGGGAAGGCGAACTATGGCTACACCTTC. Its protein product is CASGFGKANYGYTF.